Presented here are 23 T cell receptor beta chains from one specimen sequenced in a study of cytomegalovirus exposure and HLA in healthy donors. Both 60 Vbeta primers and 13 Jbeta primers went into the PCR. Only in-frame clones appear in the TCRdb table, and some are missing; sequencing was by immunoSEQ multiplex PCR. Its clone listing holds under 200,000 clones. The specimen was PBMCs. Receptor source: a woman younger than 35 in good health and CMV-seropositive.

Concerning this clone itself: This CDR3 is also generated by other DNA sequences in the sample. V usage is TRBV30 and J usage is TRBJ2-3; weak D call: TRBD2 (7 bases). Per the germline V gene, CDR1 is GTSNPN and CDR2 is SVGIG (reference sequence). V lost 0 bases, J lost 4 bases, and 11 bases lay in between. The length of the CDR3 is 14 residues. The CDR3 sequence is CAWSVGGAADTQYF. The CDR3 bases are TGTGCCTGGAGTGTAGGGGGGGCAGCAGATACGCAGTATTTT.

The chain carries TRBV2 and TRBJ2-7, with D possibly TRBD1 on 6 matching bases. CDR1 and CDR2 from the germline V gene are SNHLY and FYNNEI. Trimming cost V 1 base and J 8 bases, with 12 bases left between them. The CDR3 has 13 amino acids. The CDR3 region has the DNA TGTGCCAGCAGTGAAGGCGACAGGTTCAAGCAGTACTTC. The encoded protein is CASSEGDRFKQYF.

The chain is built from TRBV7-6 and TRBJ1-1; 8 nucleotides agree with TRBD1. Germline V gene data show CDR1 as SGHVS and CDR2 as FNYEAQ. V gave up 1 base and J gave up 4 bases; unmatched junction bases: 2. This CDR3 is 14 amino acids long. The CDR3 reads CASSLGTGFTEAFF. CDR3 sequence (DNA): TGTGCCAGCAGCTTAGGGACAGGGTTCACTGAAGCTTTCTTT.

The J gene is TRBJ1-4, the V gene TRBV7-2; perhaps TRBD1 as D (6 bases). Germline V lookup: CDR1 SGHTA, CDR2 FQGNSA. The CDR3 extends over 15 amino acids. With 4 bases removed from V and 8 bases from J, the gap between germline ends came to 17 bases. The CDR3 protein is CASSSLDRKGEKLFF. CDR3 sequence (DNA): TGTGCCAGCAGCTCATTAGACAGGAAGGGGGAAAAACTGTTTTTT.

This rearrangement joins TRBV12-5 to TRBJ1-1; possible D gene TRBD1, 6 bases. The CDR3 is 14 residues long. CDR1 LGHNT and CDR2 FRNRAP come from the germline V gene. The V and J ends lost 7 bases and 1 base respectively, with 13 bases between them. Written as DNA, the CDR3 is TGTGCTAGTGCCCCTAAGACAGGGAACACTGAAGCTTTCTTT. Its protein product is CASAPKTGNTEAFF.

The chain links TRBV6-1 to TRBJ2-5; TRBD2 matches 11 bases. V dropped 5 bases and J dropped 9; count of bases not matched to a gene: 11. The CDR3 is 15 amino acids. Germline CDR1 and CDR2: MNHNS and SASEGT. CDR3 nucleotide sequence: TGTGCCAGCAGTACGGGACTAGCGGCACAAGTGCCCCAGTACTTC. Translation: CASSTGLAAQVPQYF.

V is TRBV6-5 and J is TRBJ1-2, with 8 bases identical to TRBD1. V lost 7 bases and J lost 6; bases outside the gene matches: 7. The CDR3 spans 13 residues. CDR1 and CDR2 from the germline V gene are MNHEY and SVGAGI. CDR3 sequence (DNA): TGTGCCAGCACCTCGGACAGGGTCGATGGCTACACCTTC. Residues: CASTSDRVDGYTF.

This chain connects TRBV7-9 to TRBJ1-2; 7 bases are shared with TRBD1. V was clipped by 4 bases and J by 8 bases; unmatched bases: 7. Germline lookup yields CDR1 SEHNR and CDR2 FQNEAQ (reference sequence). The length of the CDR3 is 13 residues. The DNA for the CDR3 is TGTGCCAGCAGCTACGTCGACAGGGAGGGCTACACCTTC. Amino acids: CASSYVDREGYTF.

The gene calls are TRBV13 and TRBJ2-7; the D gene is possibly TRBD1 (6 bases). The CDR3 is 15 residues long. Germline assignment: CDR1 PRHDT and CDR2 FYEKMQ (reference sequence). Between the trimmed V and J ends, which lost 5 bases and 0 bases, there was a span of 14 bases. The CDR3 spells CASSPRDKFSYEQYF. As DNA, the CDR3 is TGTGCCAGCAGCCCCCGGGACAAATTCTCCTACGAGCAGTACTTC. The full variable domain, rest sourced from reference TRBV13 and TRBJ2-7, is AAGVIQSPRHLIKEKRETATLKCYPIPRHDTVYWYQQGPGQDPQFLISFYEKMQSDKGSIPDRFSAQQFSDYHSELNMSSLELGDSALYFCASSPRDKFSYEQYFGPGTRLTVT.

This rearrangement joins TRBV4-2 to TRBJ2-3; 14 bases fit TRBD2. The CDR3 length is 14 residues. The germline V gene encodes CDR1 LGHNA and CDR2 YNFKEQ. Trimming at V came to 3 bases and at J to 10 bases, leaving 3 bases not matched to a gene. The CDR3 reads CASSQGLAGVAQYF. The CDR3 region has the DNA TGTGCCAGCAGCCAGGGACTAGCGGGGGTCGCGCAGTATTTT.

The V and J genes are TRBV7-2 and TRBJ1-1, with D possibly being TRBD1 (5 bases). V was shortened by 5 bases and J by 4 bases, with 14 bases between the two germline ends. The CDR3 runs 14 residues. CDR1 is SGHTA and CDR2 is FQGNSA in the germline V gene. The CDR3 here is CASSARAGGTEAFF. CDR3 nucleotide sequence: TGTGCCAGCAGCGCCAGGGCGGGGGGCACTGAAGCTTTCTTT.

Of note for this clone: This CDR3 is also generated by other DNA sequences in the sample. The chain couples TRBV5-6 to TRBJ1-2, with 7 bases lining up with TRBD1. The length of the CDR3 is 16 residues. The V segment lost 0 bases and the J segment 4 bases; nucleotides outside the gene matches: 9. Germline V gene lookup returns CDR1 SGHDT and CDR2 YYEEEE. The CDR3 loop is CASSLDRGRPRYGYTF. Written as DNA, the CDR3 is TGTGCCAGCAGCTTGGACAGGGGAAGACCTCGCTATGGCTACACCTTC.

The chain couples TRBV9 to TRBJ2-5; the D gene is possibly TRBD2 (6 bases). Germline loops: CDR1 SGDLS, CDR2 YYNGEE. The CDR3 length is 17 residues. V was trimmed by 2 bases and J by 5 bases, leaving 22 bases between them. CDR3 nucleotide sequence: TGTGCCAGCAGCGTCGCGCCGACTAGGTTTATCGGTGAGACCCAGTACTTC. Residues: CASSVAPTRFIGETQYF. The full variable domain, completed using reference TRBV9 and TRBJ2-5, is DSGVTQTPKHLITATGQRVTLRCSPRSGDLSVYWYQQSLDQGLQFLIQYYNGEERAKGNILERFSAQQFPDLHSELNLSSLELGDSALYFCASSVAPTRFIGETQYFGPGTRLLVL.

V gene TRBV6-4 combines with J gene TRBJ1-2; 7 positions agree with TRBD1. The length of the CDR3 is 13 residues. CDR1 is MRHNA and CDR2 is SNTAGT in the germline V gene. The J segment lost 4 bases and the V segment lost 5 bases, leaving 4 bases of the junction unmatched. CDR3: CASSTGDGYGYTF. The DNA for the CDR3 is TGTGCCAGCAGTACAGGGGACGGCTATGGCTACACCTTC.

CDR3 residues: CASSLRTGGTDTQYF. The CDR3 DNA reads TGTGCCAGCAGCCTCCGGACAGGGGGGACAGATACGCAGTATTTT. The rearrangement uses TRBV13 and TRBJ2-3, with TRBD1 matching over 10 bases. CDR1 and CDR2 (germline): PRHDT, FYEKMQ (reference sequence). The CDR3 length is 15 residues. Trimming removed 5 bases from V and 3 bases from J; junction bases left unmatched: 5. Full variable domain (missing parts from reference TRBV13 and TRBJ2-3): AAGVIQSPRHLIKEKRETATLKCYPIPRHDTVYWYQQGPGQDPQFLISFYEKMQSDKGSIPDRFSAQQFSDYHSELNMSSLELGDSALYFCASSLRTGGTDTQYFGPGTRLTVL.

The CDR3 DNA sequence: TGTGCCAGTAGTATTCTAGCGGGAGGGAGCACAGATACGCAGTATTTT. It yields the protein CASSILAGGSTDTQYF. V usage is TRBV19 and J usage is TRBJ2-3, with TRBD2 identical over 12 bases. The germline gives CDR1 LNHDA, CDR2 SQIVND (reference sequence). The length of the CDR3 is 16 residues. The trim removed 3 bases at V and 0 bases at J, leaving 1 base unmatched.

This chain uses TRBV7-8 with TRBJ1-2; D gene uncertain. Germline CDR1 SGHVS, CDR2 FQNEAQ. Trimming removed 5 bases at V and 4 bases at J, with 11 bases between. This CDR3 is 13 amino acids long. DNA for the CDR3: TGTGCCAGCAGCCCCGGAGTCGGCTATGGCTACACCTTC. It specifies CASSPGVGYGYTF.

The chain employs TRBV19 and TRBJ2-7; D ambiguous. The V and J ends lost 5 bases and 0 bases respectively, with 11 bases between them. This CDR3 region has 14 residues. Looked up from germline, CDR1 is LNHDA and CDR2 is SQIVND (reference sequence). CDR3 region: CASSGQAGSYEQYF. DNA of the CDR3: TGTGCCAGTAGTGGCCAGGCCGGCTCCTACGAGCAGTACTTC.

The DNA of the CDR3 is TGCGCCAGCTCCAGGGGGCAGTCAGCTAACTATGGCTACACCTTC. It codes for CASSRGQSANYGYTF. This rearrangement joins TRBV5-1 to TRBJ1-2; 8 positions match TRBD1. Germline trimming cut 7 bases from V and 0 bases from J; bases unmatched to any gene: 8. This CDR3 region has 15 residues. Germline V CDR1 and CDR2: SGHRS, YFSETQ.

This chain uses TRBV27 with TRBJ2-5, with TRBD2 matching over 13 bases. The last part of the DNA fits TRBJ2-7 better; the J call may be wrong. Germline assignment: CDR1 MNHEY and CDR2 SMNVEV (reference sequence). This CDR3 is 15 amino acids long. The CDR3 coding sequence is TGTGCCAGCCGACCGGGGACTAGCGGGATTTACGAGCAGTACTTC. This sequence encodes CASRPGTSGIYEQYF.

The V call is TRBV5-6, the J call TRBJ1-2, with D perhaps TRBD1 (5 bases). The CDR3 is 13 residues long. Trimming pared 2 bases from V and 8 bases from J, leaving 13 bases between. Germline assignment: CDR1 SGHDT and CDR2 YYEEEE. DNA of the CDR3: TGTGCCAGCAGCTTTGCCGCGGAGGGGGGCTACACCTTC. Translated, it gives CASSFAAEGGYTF.

J is TRBJ2-1 and V is TRBV19; 11 bases align to TRBD2. The CDR3 is 15 amino acids. V lost 6 bases and J lost 8; bases outside the gene matches: 9. Germline CDR1 LNHDA, CDR2 SQIVND (reference sequence). CDR3 nucleotides: TGTGCCAGTAGGAGAAGTAGCGGGGGGGGCCATGAGCAGTTCTTC. Residues: CASRRSSGGGHEQFF.

The chain combines TRBV9 with TRBJ2-1; tentative D call: TRBD1 (5 bases). Trimming shortened V by 2 bases and J by 10 bases, and 13 bases separated the two germline ends. The germline CDR1 and CDR2 sequences are SGDLS and YYNGEE. CDR3 length: 13 amino acids. CDR3 in amino acids: CASSVVSGYEQFF. The CDR3, as DNA: TGTGCCAGCAGCGTGGTGTCAGGGTACGAGCAGTTCTTC.